This T cell receptor (beta chain) appears in the sequencing data of a study of control samples from healthy donors and cancer patients. This CDR3 is 13 amino acids long. The V gene end was trimmed by 6 bases and the J gene end by 3 bases; junction bases not matched to a gene: 4. Germline-derived CDR1 and CDR2 are LGHDT and YNNKEL (reference sequence). Clones were read by immunoSEQ multiplex PCR, and TCRdb kept only the in-frame ones, dropping some. The sample holds 90,000 to 110,000 clones, just over 90% seen once. The sequence derives from a human donor in good health. The donor label of this sample is uncertain. The chain uses TRBV3-1 (or the pseudogene TRBV3-2) and TRBJ1-1, with 7 bases matching TRBD1. Sequencing was performed on blood. CDR3 region: CASRGQGDTEAFF. The CDR3 DNA is TGTGCCAGCAGGGGGCAGGGGGACACTGAAGCTTTCTTT.